One sample yielded the 17 T cell receptor beta chains listed below, sequenced in a study of T cell repertoires in ileal Crohn's disease (dated by TCRdb to the late 2010s). The sample's time point, from its label and the paper: neoterminal ileum biopsy at postoperative endoscopy, about 6 months after surgery. Libraries were prepared through the immunoSEQ multiplex PCR assay. The table comes from immuneACCESS by way of TCRdb, which keeps in-frame sequences with V and J called. Part of the clones is missing from these tables; in studies checked, under half for an unresolved V gene and the rest for unknown reasons. The sample table records some 60,000 clones; 85% to 90% of these occur just once. The ten top clones hold 2% to 2.5% of the sample. Sequenced sample: ileal tissue. The receptor set was obtained from an adult with Crohn's disease.

The chain employs TRBV11-3 and TRBJ1-2; a weak D match, TRBD1 (6 bases). V lost 7 bases and J 3 bases, leaving 12 bases between the germline ends. Germline values: CDR1 SGHNT, CDR2 YENEEA. This CDR3 is built from 13 residues. The CDR3 spells CASTQTGDYGYTF. CDR3 sequence (DNA): TGTGCCAGCACCCAGACAGGCGACTATGGCTACACCTTC.

The chain couples TRBV6-1 to TRBJ2-6; the D gene is possibly TRBD1 (6 bases). The CDR3 has 13 residues. Per germline, CDR1 MNHNS and CDR2 SASEGT. The chain's CDR3 is CGTASSGANVLTF. The CDR3 DNA reads as TGTGGGACAGCAAGCTCTGGGGCCAACGTCCTGACTTTC.

This clone was recorded a few times. The rearrangement joins TRBV5-4 to TRBJ1-1, with D possibly TRBD1 on 6 matching bases. Germline-derived CDR1 and CDR2 are SGHNT and YYREEE (reference sequence). CDR3 size: 15 residues. The ends were cut back, 4 bases at V and 1 base at J, with 14 bases in the middle. In nucleotides, the CDR3 is TGTGCCAGCAGCCCAGGTGGACAGAGGAACACTGAAGCTTTCTTT. The encoded protein is CASSPGGQRNTEAFF.

This clone came up once. The chain links TRBV19 to TRBJ2-4, with 7 nucleotides matching TRBD1. This CDR3 is built from 16 residues. CDR1 LNHDA and CDR2 SQIVND come from the germline V gene (reference sequence). Germline trimming cut 6 bases from V and 0 bases from J; bases unmatched to any gene: 8. This chain's CDR3 is CASSSTGAGAKNIQYF. Here the CDR3 DNA reads TGTGCCAGTAGCTCCACAGGGGCGGGAGCCAAAAACATTCAGTACTTC.

The CDR3 spells CASSYLYNEQFF. As DNA, the CDR3 is TGTGCCAGCAGTTACCTCTACAATGAGCAGTTCTTC. The genes are TRBV6-6 and TRBJ2-1, with D unclear. V shed 2 bases and J shed 3 bases, with 2 bases lying between them. This CDR3 has 12 amino acids. Looked up from germline, CDR1 is MNHNY and CDR2 is SVGAGI (reference sequence).

This chain links TRBV28 with TRBJ1-2; 8 nucleotides line up with TRBD1. V gave up 5 bases and J gave up 4 bases; unmatched junction bases: 3. The CDR3 is 13 residues long. Germline assignment: CDR1 MDHEN and CDR2 SYDVKM. In nucleotides, the CDR3 is TGTGCCAGCAGTCTCGGACAGGGCTATGGCTACACCTTC. Its protein product is CASSLGQGYGYTF.

The V and J genes are TRBV18 and TRBJ1-1, with D unresolved. Germline assignment: CDR1 KGHSH and CDR2 LQKENI. Trimming shortened V by 2 bases and J by 1 base, and 5 bases separated the two germline ends. This CDR3 is 13 amino acids long. The CDR3 DNA sequence: TGTGCCAGCTCACCAGGAGGGAACACTGAAGCTTTCTTT. Protein: CASSPGGNTEAFF.

Only one count was recorded for this clone. This chain links TRBV7-3 with TRBJ2-1; perhaps TRBD2 as D (6 bases). The V end lost 3 bases, the J end lost 8 bases, and 11 bases lay between the germline ends. Germline CDR1 SGHTA, CDR2 FQGTGA. This CDR3 region has 13 residues. The CDR3 bases are TGTGCCAGCAGCTTTGGAGGGAGTGATGAGCAGTTCTTC. Its protein product is CASSFGGSDEQFF.

The rearrangement links TRBV28 to TRBJ2-4, with 11 bases identical to TRBD2. This CDR3 has 15 residues. Germline-derived CDR1 and CDR2 are MDHEN and SYDVKM. CDR3 DNA sequence: TGTGGCACCGGCAGGGGACTAGCGGTGAAAAACATTCAGTACTTC. This encodes CGTGRGLAVKNIQYF.

The sample holds one count of this clone. The CDR3 sequence: CASSNKGLASEQYF. The CDR3 DNA reads as TGTGCCAGCAGCAACAAGGGACTAGCCTCCGAGCAGTACTTC. The rearrangement joins TRBV5-4 to TRBJ2-7; TRBD2 matches 9 bases. Germline V gene sequence: CDR1 SGHNT, CDR2 YYREEE (reference sequence). V dropped 4 bases and J dropped 6; count of bases not matched to a gene: 8. The CDR3 sequence is 14 residues long.

This clone was counted once. V usage is TRBV7-9 and J usage is TRBJ2-3; D call uncertain. Per the germline V gene, CDR1 is SEHNR and CDR2 is FQNEAQ (reference sequence). Trimming pared 3 bases from V and 0 bases from J, leaving 7 bases between. CDR3 size: 14 residues. The CDR3, as DNA: TGTGCCAGCAGCTTGATGGCCAGCACAGATACGCAGTATTTT. It is translated as CASSLMASTDTQYF.

The chain couples TRBV20-1 to TRBJ1-1; D unclear. The length of the CDR3 is 9 residues. In germline, CDR1 is DFQATT, CDR2 SNEGSKA (reference sequence). CDR3 DNA: TGCAGGAGGGACACTGAAGCTTTCTTT. Translation gives CRRDTEAFF.

The gene calls are TRBV6-5 and TRBJ1-4; D gene ambiguous. The germline V gene encodes CDR1 MNHEY and CDR2 SVGAGI. Trimming removed 4 bases at V and 1 base at J, with 7 bases between. This CDR3 region has 14 residues. CDR3 amino acids: CASSFTRTNEKLFF. CDR3 coding DNA: TGTGCCAGCAGTTTCACTCGAACTAATGAAAAACTGTTTTTT.

The genes are TRBV6-1 and TRBJ1-2, with TRBD1 matching over 8 bases. V shed 5 bases, J shed 4 bases, and the junction held 6 bases outside the gene matches. Germline V gene lookup returns CDR1 MNHNS and CDR2 SASEGT. This CDR3 comprises 14 residues. The CDR3 sequence is CASSRSDRGYGYTF. The CDR3, as DNA: TGTGCCAGCAGTCGATCAGACAGGGGCTATGGCTACACCTTC.

This clone has just a few counts. The chain couples TRBV18 to TRBJ2-7, with 7 bases aligning to TRBD1. After removal of 4 bases from V and 4 bases from J, the junction contained 1 base not matched to a gene. Germline lookup yields CDR1 KGHSH and CDR2 LQKENI. This CDR3 is 12 amino acids long. The chain's CDR3 is CASSQDRYEQYV. The DNA for the CDR3 is TGTGCCAGCTCACAGGACAGGTACGAGCAGTACGTC.

This clone was picked up one time. The V call is TRBV4-3, the J call TRBJ1-1; the match to TRBD1 covers 8 bases. Trimming removed 0 bases from V and 9 bases from J; junction bases left unmatched: 9. The germline V gene has CDR1 LGHNA and CDR2 YSLEER. The CDR3 covers 15 residues. The CDR3 region is CASSQDNVGQVQAFF. The CDR3 coding sequence is TGCGCCAGCAGCCAAGATAATGTGGGACAGGTCCAAGCTTTCTTT.

V is TRBV27 and J is TRBJ1-5; 7 nucleotides match TRBD1. Germline V gene sequence: CDR1 MNHEY, CDR2 SMNVEV (reference sequence). V was pared by 3 bases and J by 2 bases, with 1 base of the junction left unmatched. This CDR3 comprises 14 residues. The CDR3 nucleotides read TGTGCCAGCAGTTTCACAGGGGGCAATCAGCCCCAGCATTTT. It specifies CASSFTGGNQPQHF.